This passage covers 24 T cell receptor beta chains from one sample sequenced in a study of blood T cell repertoires in COVID-19. The table came from immunoSEQ multiplex PCR; TCRdb's copy has only in-frame clones and leaves some out. The sample carries 45,000 to 70,000 clones, less than 90% recorded once. Sequencing used peripheral blood. Every receptor here comes from an elderly woman with acute or convalescent COVID-19.

A note on this clone: One end of the junction does not line up with germline, which may come from a read error. V gene TRBV7-7 combines with J gene TRBJ2-7, with D unresolved. Germline assignment: CDR1 SSHAT and CDR2 FNYEAQ (reference sequence). There are 15 residues in the CDR3. CDR3 nucleotide sequence: TGTGCTAGCAGCCCCGCCTATGGCGGCTCCTACGAGCAGTACTTC. This codes for CASSPAYGGSYEQYF.

This clone was picked up a small number of times. The CDR3 is CAISGGGSEQYF. CDR3 coding DNA: TGTGCCATCAGTGGGGGCGGCTCCGAGCAGTACTTC. The rearrangement joins TRBV10-3 to TRBJ2-7; perhaps TRBD1 as D (5 bases). Germline V CDR1 and CDR2: ENHRY, SYGVKD. The CDR3 is 12 residues long. V lost 4 bases to trimming and J lost 6 bases, with 10 bases between them.

J is TRBJ1-4 and V is TRBV6-5; a weak D match, TRBD1 (6 bases). This CDR3 region has 13 residues. Deletions cut 8 bases from V and 10 bases from J, with 17 bases between. Germline loops: CDR1 MNHEY, CDR2 SVGAGI. CDR3 DNA sequence: TGTGCCAGCCAAGAACAGGGAAGACGAAAACTGTTTTTT. This encodes CASQEQGRRKLFF.

This clone appeared once. The rearrangement uses TRBV5-1 and TRBJ1-1, with TRBD1 matching over 7 bases. This CDR3 contains 15 residues. The ends lost 2 bases at V and 2 bases at J; junction bases unmatched: 6. Germline-derived CDR1 and CDR2 are SGHRS and YFSETQ. This chain's CDR3 is CASSLYGTANTEAFF. Here the CDR3 DNA reads TGCGCCAGCAGCTTATATGGGACAGCAAACACTGAAGCTTTCTTT.

J is TRBJ1-1 and V is TRBV6-5; D remains unclear. V lost 7 bases to trimming and J lost 1 base, with 13 bases between them. The CDR3 has 14 amino acids. Germline lookup yields CDR1 MNHEY and CDR2 SVGAGI. This CDR3 is CASTYSSKNTEAFF. The CDR3 DNA follows: TGTGCCAGCACCTACTCATCCAAGAACACTGAAGCTTTCTTT.

V usage is TRBV7-9 and J usage is TRBJ1-1; 10 bases fit TRBD1. Trimming cost V 0 bases and J 6 bases; bases outside gene matches: 13. The germline V gene has CDR1 SEHNR and CDR2 FQNEAQ (reference sequence). This CDR3 is 18 amino acids long. Here the CDR3 reads CASSLALTGGRAGAEAFF. The CDR3 region has the DNA TGTGCCAGCAGCTTAGCGCTGACAGGGGGCAGGGCTGGGGCTGAAGCTTTCTTT.

The chain carries TRBV3-1 (or the pseudogene TRBV3-2) and TRBJ1-1; no clear D. V was clipped by 2 bases and J by 1 base, with 8 bases between them. Germline-derived CDR1 and CDR2 are LGHDT and YNNKEL (reference sequence). The CDR3 is made up of 14 amino acids. The chain's CDR3 is CASSQQTGNTEAFF. As DNA, the CDR3 is TGTGCCAGCAGCCAACAGACTGGGAACACTGAAGCTTTCTTT.

The chain recombines TRBV11-2 with TRBJ1-1; 7 positions agree with TRBD1. The CDR3 extends over 13 amino acids. V dropped 7 bases and J dropped 4; count of bases not matched to a gene: 6. Germline CDR1 reads SGHAT; CDR2 reads FQNNGV. The CDR3 spells CASTKGAGTEAFF. In nucleotides, the CDR3 is TGTGCCAGCACGAAGGGGGCCGGCACTGAAGCTTTCTTT.

V and J are TRBV5-1 and TRBJ2-7; 8 bases fit TRBD1. The V gene end was trimmed by 0 bases and the J gene end by 5 bases; junction bases not matched to a gene: 7. Germline CDR1 reads SGHRS; CDR2 reads YFSETQ. This CDR3 is 15 amino acids long. CDR3 sequence: CASSLDRTGSHEQYF. The CDR3 DNA reads TGCGCCAGCAGCTTGGATCGGACAGGGTCCCACGAGCAGTACTTC.

This clone was seen once. The gene calls are TRBV3-1 (or the pseudogene TRBV3-2) and TRBJ2-7; the D gene is possibly TRBD2 (6 bases). CDR3 length: 14 amino acids. V was pared by 4 bases and J by 6 bases, with 16 bases between. Germline V gene sequence: CDR1 LGHDT, CDR2 YNNKEL (reference sequence). CDR3 in DNA: TGTGCCAGCAGCCCCCTGGGGGGTGGAGGCGAGCAGTACTTC. It specifies CASSPLGGGGEQYF.

The CDR3: CASSPTHSSTEAFF. The CDR3 DNA reads as TGTGCCAGCTCACCCACCCATAGTAGCACTGAAGCTTTCTTT. J is TRBJ1-1 and V is TRBV18; D gene unclear. Trimming stripped 3 bases from V and 4 bases from J, with 12 bases between. CDR3 length: 14 amino acids. The V gene's germline CDR1 is KGHSH and CDR2 LQKENI.

CDR3 sequence reads: CASSAGQGGYEQYF. CDR3 bases: TGTGCCAGCAGCGCCGGACAGGGAGGGTACGAGCAGTACTTC. The chain has TRBV9 and TRBJ2-7, with D possibly TRBD1 on 8 matching bases. The CDR3 has 14 residues. The germline V gene has CDR1 SGDLS and CDR2 YYNGEE. V lost 3 bases to trimming and J lost 4 bases, with 14 bases between them.

V is TRBV5-6 and J is TRBJ1-5, with 7 bases identical to TRBD1. CDR1 and CDR2 from the germline V gene are SGHDT and YYEEEE. The ends lost 1 base at V and 2 bases at J; junction bases unmatched: 3. The CDR3 totals 15 residues. The CDR3 reads CASSLRDRGNQPQHF. The CDR3 nucleotides read TGTGCCAGCAGCTTGAGGGACAGAGGCAATCAGCCCCAGCATTTT.

Here the CDR3 DNA reads TGTGCCAGCAGTAGCAGGGGGCGGAAGGACACTGAAGCTTTCTTT. It translates to CASSSRGRKDTEAFF. The chain recombines TRBV6-5 with TRBJ1-1; 8 nucleotides match TRBD1. Germline lookup yields CDR1 MNHEY and CDR2 SVGAGI. V lost 5 bases to trimming and J lost 3 bases; unmatched junction nucleotides: 8. The CDR3 covers 15 residues.

The chain joins TRBV20-1 to TRBJ2-3; D gene unclear. The CDR3 is 11 amino acids. CDR1 is DFQATT, CDR2 SNEGSKA, per germline (reference sequence). With 5 bases removed from V and 5 bases from J, the gap between germline ends came to 8 bases. For the CDR3, the DNA is TGCAGTGCTCAGGATGGAGATACGCAGTATTTT. This sequence encodes CSAQDGDTQYF.

This chain uses TRBV6-5 with TRBJ2-5; D gene uncertain. The CDR3 spans 12 residues. Germline CDR1 and CDR2: MNHEY and SVGAGI. V was shortened by 4 bases and J by 5 bases, with 8 bases between the two germline ends. The CDR3 loop is CASSSEWETQYF. CDR3 nucleotides: TGTGCCAGCAGTTCAGAATGGGAGACCCAGTACTTC.

The chain links TRBV7-2 to TRBJ2-5, with D maybe TRBD1 (6 bases). CDR1 and CDR2 (germline): SGHTA, FQGNSA. The CDR3 extends over 16 amino acids. V was trimmed by 6 bases and J by 5 bases, leaving 22 bases between them. The CDR3 DNA is TGTGCCAGCAGTCCCACTAGGACAGCTTCGGCGGAGACCCAGTACTTC. Protein: CASSPTRTASAETQYF.

V is TRBV6-5 and J is TRBJ2-1; D is possibly TRBD1 (6 bases). The CDR3 extends over 11 amino acids. V lost 6 bases and J 7 bases, leaving 7 bases between the germline ends. Germline CDR1 and CDR2: MNHEY and SVGAGI. As DNA, the CDR3 is TGTGCCAGCAGAGGGGGAAATGAGCAGTTCTTC. It is translated as CASRGGNEQFF.

The chain recombines TRBV28 with TRBJ2-5, with 7 positions matching TRBD1. The trim removed 6 bases at V and 3 bases at J, leaving 4 bases unmatched. Germline V gene data show CDR1 as MDHEN and CDR2 as SYDVKM. CDR3 length equals 13 residues. The DNA for the CDR3 is TGTGCCAGCAGGTTGGGACAGAAAGAGACCCAGTACTTC. As protein: CASRLGQKETQYF.

The rearrangement links TRBV24-1 to TRBJ2-7, with D hard to call. CDR1 and CDR2 from the germline V gene are KGHDR and SFDVKD. The V end lost 7 bases, the J end lost 2 bases, and 17 bases lay between the germline ends. This CDR3 has 15 residues. The CDR3 sequence: CATSQSGTATYEQYF. In nucleotides, the CDR3 is TGTGCCACCAGCCAATCAGGAACAGCCACCTACGAGCAGTACTTC.

The rearrangement uses TRBV4-1 and TRBJ1-1; TRBD1 agrees at 10 bases. V trimming: 3 bases; J trimming: 10 bases; junction bases outside the gene matches: 8. CDR1 is MGHRA and CDR2 is YSYEKL in the germline V gene. The CDR3 has 14 amino acids. CDR3 residues: CASSHTGTGDLAFF. The CDR3 DNA reads TGCGCCAGCAGCCATACCGGGACAGGGGATTTAGCTTTCTTT.

J is TRBJ2-3 and V is TRBV7-2; perhaps TRBD2 as D (5 bases). Germline V gene data show CDR1 as SGHTA and CDR2 as FQGNSA. V was cut by 4 bases and J by 3 bases, with 20 bases left in between. This CDR3 region has 17 residues. CDR3 region: CASSSGNTPVGTDTQYF. The CDR3, as DNA: TGTGCCAGCAGCTCGGGAAACACCCCAGTCGGGACAGATACGCAGTATTTT.

This chain links TRBV5-5 with TRBJ2-7; D is unresolved. V was pared by 1 base and J by 4 bases, with 6 bases between. CDR1 and CDR2 from the germline V gene are SGHKS and YYEKEE (reference sequence). The CDR3 length is 12 residues. CDR3 bases: TGTGCCAGCAGCTTGCCATCATACGAGCAGTACTTC. This sequence encodes CASSLPSYEQYF.

The chain recombines TRBV5-1 with TRBJ2-3, with a possible D match to TRBD2 (6 bases). The CDR3 loop spans 14 amino acids. Germline V lookup: CDR1 SGHRS, CDR2 YFSETQ. V was pared by 2 bases and J by 3 bases, with 10 bases between. CDR3 sequence: CASSLGGWTDTQYF. CDR3 DNA sequence: TGCGCCAGCAGCTTAGGAGGGTGGACAGATACGCAGTATTTT. Complete variable domain (other parts from reference TRBV5-1 and TRBJ2-3): KAGVTQTPRYLIKTRGQQVTLSCSPISGHRSVSWYQQTPGQGLQFLFEYFSETQRNKGNFPGRFSGRQFSNSRSEMNVSTLELGDSALYLCASSLGGWTDTQYFGPGTRLTVL.